Below, 4 T cell receptor beta chains from the same sample are listed, as sequenced in a study of CD8+ T cells in alopecia areata. Isolated RNA was reverse transcribed into cDNA used as the sequencing template. The repertoire was sequenced with immunoSEQ multiplex PCR; TCRdb's copy has only in-frame clones and lacks some. This table has 130,000 or so clones, around 50% appearing once. Sequenced: NKG2D-low CD8+ T cells sorted from blood. These TCRs come from a human donor with alopecia areata.

This chain joins TRBV13 and TRBJ2-1; D might be TRBD2 (6 bases). Germline loops: CDR1 PRHDT, CDR2 FYEKMQ (reference sequence). The CDR3 has 14 amino acids. V dropped 2 bases and J dropped 5 bases, with 10 bases sitting between them. The CDR3 DNA sequence: TGTGCCAGCAGCTTATGGCGGGGTGACAATGAGCAGTTCTTC. Protein sequence: CASSLWRGDNEQFF.

V gene TRBV5-1 combines with J gene TRBJ2-4; D is undetermined. This CDR3 region has 16 residues. CDR1 SGHRS and CDR2 YFSETQ come from the germline V gene. V lost 5 bases and J lost 5, with 20 bases in between. CDR3 in amino acids: CASRPGQADRQNIQYF. As DNA, the CDR3 is TGCGCCAGCAGACCAGGCCAGGCCGACCGTCAAAACATTCAGTACTTC.

The CDR3 reads CSVEDPPPDRGRGNTGELFF. The DNA of the CDR3 is TGCAGCGTTGAAGATCCCCCCCCGGACAGGGGCCGGGGAAACACCGGGGAGCTGTTTTTT. This chain joins TRBV29-1 and TRBJ2-2; the match to TRBD1 covers 9 bases. The CDR3 covers 20 residues. The germline CDR1 and CDR2 sequences are SQVTM and ANQGSEA. J gave up 2 bases and V 0 bases, and 16 bases lay outside the gene matches.

The gene calls are TRBV9 and TRBJ2-1; 8 nucleotides line up with TRBD2. The length of the CDR3 is 17 residues. V lost 3 bases, J lost 4 bases, and 12 bases stayed unmatched. In germline, CDR1 is SGDLS, CDR2 YYNGEE. CDR3 sequence reads: CASSANPRTSGYNEQFF. The CDR3 region has the DNA TGTGCCAGCAGCGCAAACCCTCGCACTAGCGGATACAATGAGCAGTTCTTC.